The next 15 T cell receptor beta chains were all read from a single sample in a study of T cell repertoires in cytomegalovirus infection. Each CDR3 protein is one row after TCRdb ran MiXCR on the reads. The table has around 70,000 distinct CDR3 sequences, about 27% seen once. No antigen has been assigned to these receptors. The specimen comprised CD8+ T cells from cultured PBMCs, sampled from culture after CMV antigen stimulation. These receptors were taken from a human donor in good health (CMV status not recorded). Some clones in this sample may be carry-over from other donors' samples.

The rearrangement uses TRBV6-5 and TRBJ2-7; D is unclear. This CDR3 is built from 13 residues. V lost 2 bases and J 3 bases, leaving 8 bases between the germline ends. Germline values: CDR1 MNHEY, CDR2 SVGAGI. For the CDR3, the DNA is TGTGCCAGCAGTTACAACCGCCACTACGAGCAGTACTTC. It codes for CASSYNRHYEQYF.

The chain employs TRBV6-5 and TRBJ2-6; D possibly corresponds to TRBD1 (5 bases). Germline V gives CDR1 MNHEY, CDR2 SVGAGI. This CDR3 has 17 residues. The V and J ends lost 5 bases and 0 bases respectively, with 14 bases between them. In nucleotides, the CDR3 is TGTGCCAGCAGTGCAGGACACGCGGTCTCTGGGGCCAACGTCCTGACTTTC. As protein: CASSAGHAVSGANVLTF.

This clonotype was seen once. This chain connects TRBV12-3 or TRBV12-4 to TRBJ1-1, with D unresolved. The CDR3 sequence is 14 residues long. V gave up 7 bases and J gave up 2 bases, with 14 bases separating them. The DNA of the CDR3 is TGTGCCAGCACCCCGCGTGGGAGTAACACTGAAGCTTTCTTT. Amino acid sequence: CASTPRGSNTEAFF.

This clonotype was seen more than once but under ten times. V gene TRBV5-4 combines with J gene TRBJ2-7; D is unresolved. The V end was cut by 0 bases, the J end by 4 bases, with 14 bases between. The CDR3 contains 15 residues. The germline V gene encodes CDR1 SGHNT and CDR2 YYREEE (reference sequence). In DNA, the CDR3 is TGTGCCAGCAGCTTGGAAGGTCCACCACCATACGAGCAGTACTTC. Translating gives CASSLEGPPPYEQYF. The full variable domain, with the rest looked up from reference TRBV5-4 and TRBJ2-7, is ETGVTQSPTHLIKTRGQQVTLRCSSQSGHNTVSWYQQALGQGPQFIFQYYREEENGRGNFPPRFSGLQFPNYSSELNVNALELDDSALYLCASSLEGPPPYEQYFGPGTRLTVT.

CDR3 coding DNA: TGTGCCAGCAGCCCCCAATCGAATTACGAGCAGTACTTC. This translates into CASSPQSNYEQYF. V and J are TRBV14 and TRBJ2-7; D is undetermined. Trimming pared 4 bases from V and 4 bases from J, leaving 11 bases between. The CDR3 sequence is 13 residues long. CDR1 and CDR2 (germline): SGHDN, FVKESK.

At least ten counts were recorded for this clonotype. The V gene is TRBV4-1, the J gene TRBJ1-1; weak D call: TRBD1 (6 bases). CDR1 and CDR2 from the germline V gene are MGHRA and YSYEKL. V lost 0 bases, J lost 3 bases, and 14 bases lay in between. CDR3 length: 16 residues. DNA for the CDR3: TGCGCCAGCAGCCAAGATCTGGGGGGGCTTGACACTGAAGCTTTCTTT. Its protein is CASSQDLGGLDTEAFF.

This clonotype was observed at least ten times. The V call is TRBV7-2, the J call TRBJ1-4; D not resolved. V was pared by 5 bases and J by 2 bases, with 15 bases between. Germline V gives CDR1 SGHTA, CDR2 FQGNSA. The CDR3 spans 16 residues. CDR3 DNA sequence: TGTGCCAGCAGCCTAGACCTAGGATTGACTAATGAAAAACTGTTTTTT. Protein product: CASSLDLGLTNEKLFF.

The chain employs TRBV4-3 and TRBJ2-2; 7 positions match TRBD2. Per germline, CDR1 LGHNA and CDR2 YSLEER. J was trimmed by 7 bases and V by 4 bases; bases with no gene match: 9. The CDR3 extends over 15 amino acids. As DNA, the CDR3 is TGCGCCAGCAGCCCGGGGGAGGGGCCGGTCGGGGAGCTGTTTTTT. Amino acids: CASSPGEGPVGELFF.

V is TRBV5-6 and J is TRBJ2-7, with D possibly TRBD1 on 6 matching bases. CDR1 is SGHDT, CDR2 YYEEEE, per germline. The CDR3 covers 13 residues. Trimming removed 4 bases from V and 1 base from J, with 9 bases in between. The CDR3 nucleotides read TGTGCCAGCAGCCGGGACACTTCCTACGAGCAGTACTTC. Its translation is CASSRDTSYEQYF. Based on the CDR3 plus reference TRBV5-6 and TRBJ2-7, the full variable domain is DAGVTQSPTHLIKTRGQQVTLRCSPKSGHDTVSWYQQALGQGPQFIFQYYEEEERQRGNFPDRFSGHQFPNYSSELNVNALLLGDSALYLCASSRDTSYEQYFGPGTRLTVT.

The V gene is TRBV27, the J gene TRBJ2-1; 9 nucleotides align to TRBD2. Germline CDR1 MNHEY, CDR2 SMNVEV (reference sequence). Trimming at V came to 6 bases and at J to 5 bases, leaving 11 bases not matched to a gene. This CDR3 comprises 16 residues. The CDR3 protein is CASRLSPGTSHNEQFF. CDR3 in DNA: TGTGCCAGCAGGCTTTCCCCCGGGACTAGCCACAATGAGCAGTTCTTC.

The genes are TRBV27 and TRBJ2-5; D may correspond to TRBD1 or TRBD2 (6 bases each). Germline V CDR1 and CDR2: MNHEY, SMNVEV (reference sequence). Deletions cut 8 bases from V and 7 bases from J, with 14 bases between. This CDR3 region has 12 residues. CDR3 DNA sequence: TGTGCCAGCGGAGGGGGTTCCGGGACCCAGTACTTC. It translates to CASGGGSGTQYF.

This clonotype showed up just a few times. Here the CDR3 DNA reads TGTGCCAGCAGCCCGGGACTAGCGGGTTCTAGCACAGATACGCAGTATTTT. Amino acid sequence: CASSPGLAGSSTDTQYF. The rearrangement links TRBV7-6 to TRBJ2-3; 12 bases align to TRBD2. Trimming cost V 5 bases and J 0 bases; bases outside gene matches: 6. This CDR3 is 17 amino acids long. Germline CDR1 is SGHVS and CDR2 is FNYEAQ.

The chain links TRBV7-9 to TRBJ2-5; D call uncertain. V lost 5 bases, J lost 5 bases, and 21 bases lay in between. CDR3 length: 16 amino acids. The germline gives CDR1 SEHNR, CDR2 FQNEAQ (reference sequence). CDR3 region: CASSRSAVEIGETQYF. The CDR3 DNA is TGTGCCAGCAGCCGGAGCGCAGTGGAGATCGGGGAGACCCAGTACTTC. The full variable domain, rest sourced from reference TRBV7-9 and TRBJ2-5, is DTGVSQNPRHKITKRGQNVTFRCDPISEHNRLYWYRQTLGQGPEFLTYFQNEAQLEKSRLLSDRFSAERPKGSFSTLEIQRTEQGDSAMYLCASSRSAVEIGETQYFGPGTRLLVL.

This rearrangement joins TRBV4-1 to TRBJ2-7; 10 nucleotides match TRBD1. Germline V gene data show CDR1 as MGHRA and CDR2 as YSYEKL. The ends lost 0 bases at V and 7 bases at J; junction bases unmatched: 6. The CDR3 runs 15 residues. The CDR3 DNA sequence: TGCGCCAGCAGCCAAGATGGACAGGGGGGAAGGGAGCAGTACTTC. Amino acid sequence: CASSQDGQGGREQYF.

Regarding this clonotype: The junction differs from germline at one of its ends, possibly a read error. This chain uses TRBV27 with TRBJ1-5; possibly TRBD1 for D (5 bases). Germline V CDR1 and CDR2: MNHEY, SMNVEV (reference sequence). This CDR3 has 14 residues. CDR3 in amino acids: CASSLGGDDQPRHF. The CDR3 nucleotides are TGTGCCAGCAGTTTAGGAGGGGACGATCAGCCCCGGCATTTT.